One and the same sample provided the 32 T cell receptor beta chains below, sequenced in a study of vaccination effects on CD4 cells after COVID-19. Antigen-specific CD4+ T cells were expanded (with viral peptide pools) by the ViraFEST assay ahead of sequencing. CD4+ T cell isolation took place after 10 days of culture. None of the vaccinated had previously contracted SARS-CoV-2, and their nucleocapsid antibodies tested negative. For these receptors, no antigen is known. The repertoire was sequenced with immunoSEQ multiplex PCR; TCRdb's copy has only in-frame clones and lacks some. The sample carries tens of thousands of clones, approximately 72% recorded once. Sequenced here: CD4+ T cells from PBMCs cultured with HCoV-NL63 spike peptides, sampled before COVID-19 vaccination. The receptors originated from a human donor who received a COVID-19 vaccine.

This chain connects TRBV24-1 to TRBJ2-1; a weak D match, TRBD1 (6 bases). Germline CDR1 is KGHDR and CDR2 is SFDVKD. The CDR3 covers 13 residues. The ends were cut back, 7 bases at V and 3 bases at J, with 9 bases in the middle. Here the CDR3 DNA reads TGTGCCACCAGCCTAGGGGGCTACAATGAGCAGTTCTTC. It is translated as CATSLGGYNEQFF.

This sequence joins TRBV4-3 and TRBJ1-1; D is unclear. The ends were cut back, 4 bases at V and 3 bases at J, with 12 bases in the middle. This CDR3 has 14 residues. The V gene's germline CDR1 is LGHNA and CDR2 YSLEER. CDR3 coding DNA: TGCGCCAGCAGCCTATACTGGGTGCACACTGAAGCTTTCTTT. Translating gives CASSLYWVHTEAFF.

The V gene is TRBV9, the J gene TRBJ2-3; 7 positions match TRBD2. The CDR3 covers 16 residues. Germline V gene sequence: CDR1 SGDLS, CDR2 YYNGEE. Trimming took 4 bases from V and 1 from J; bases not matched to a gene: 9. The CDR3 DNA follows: TGTGCCAGCAGCCGCTTCTCTAGCGGCGGCACAGATACGCAGTATTTT. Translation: CASSRFSSGGTDTQYF.

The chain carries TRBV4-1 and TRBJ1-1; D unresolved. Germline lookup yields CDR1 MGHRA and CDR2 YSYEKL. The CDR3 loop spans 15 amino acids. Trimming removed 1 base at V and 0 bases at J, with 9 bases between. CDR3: CASSQGGSMNTEAFF. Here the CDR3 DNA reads TGCGCCAGCAGCCAAGGAGGGAGCATGAACACTGAAGCTTTCTTT.

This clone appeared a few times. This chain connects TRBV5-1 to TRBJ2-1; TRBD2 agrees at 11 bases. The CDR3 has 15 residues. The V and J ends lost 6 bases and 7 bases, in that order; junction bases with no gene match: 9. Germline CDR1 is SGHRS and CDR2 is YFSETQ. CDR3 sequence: CASIQASGGRNEQFF. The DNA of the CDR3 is TGCGCCAGCATCCAGGCTAGCGGGGGGAGGAATGAGCAGTTCTTC. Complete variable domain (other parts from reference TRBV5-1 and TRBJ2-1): KAGVTQTPRYLIKTRGQQVTLSCSPISGHRSVSWYQQTPGQGLQFLFEYFSETQRNKGNFPGRFSGRQFSNSRSEMNVSTLELGDSALYLCASIQASGGRNEQFFGPGTRLTVL.

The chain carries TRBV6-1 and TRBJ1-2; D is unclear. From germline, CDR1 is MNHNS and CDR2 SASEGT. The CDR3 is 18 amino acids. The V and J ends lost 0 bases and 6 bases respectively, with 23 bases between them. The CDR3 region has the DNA TGTGCCAGCAGTGAAGCGTATCTGCGGGCAGGCCTAAGGGATGGCTACACCTTC. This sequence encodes CASSEAYLRAGLRDGYTF.

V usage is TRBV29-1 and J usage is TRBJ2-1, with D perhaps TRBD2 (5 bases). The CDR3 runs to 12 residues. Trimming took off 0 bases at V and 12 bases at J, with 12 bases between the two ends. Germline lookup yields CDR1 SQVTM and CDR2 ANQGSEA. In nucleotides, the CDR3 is TGCAGCGTTGAAGATCTAGGACTTACGCAGTTCTTC. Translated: CSVEDLGLTQFF.

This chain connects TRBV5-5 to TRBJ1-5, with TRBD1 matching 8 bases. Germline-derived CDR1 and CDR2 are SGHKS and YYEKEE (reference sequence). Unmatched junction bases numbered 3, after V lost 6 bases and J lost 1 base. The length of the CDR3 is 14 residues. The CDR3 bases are TGTGCCAGCACCACAGGGGGGAGCAATCAGCCCCAGCATTTT. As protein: CASTTGGSNQPQHF.

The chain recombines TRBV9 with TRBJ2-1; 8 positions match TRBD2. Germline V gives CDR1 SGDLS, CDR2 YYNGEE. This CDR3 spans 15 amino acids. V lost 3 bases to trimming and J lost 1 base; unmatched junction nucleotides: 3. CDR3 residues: CASSALAGSYNEQFF. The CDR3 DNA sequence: TGTGCCAGCAGCGCCCTAGCGGGTTCCTACAATGAGCAGTTCTTC.

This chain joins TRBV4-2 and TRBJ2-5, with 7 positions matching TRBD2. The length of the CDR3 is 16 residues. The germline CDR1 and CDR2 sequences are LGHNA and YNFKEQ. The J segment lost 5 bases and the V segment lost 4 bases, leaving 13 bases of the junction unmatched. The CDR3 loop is CASSRTGQRGGETQYF. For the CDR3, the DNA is TGTGCCAGCAGCCGAACAGGACAAAGGGGAGGGGAGACCCAGTACTTC.

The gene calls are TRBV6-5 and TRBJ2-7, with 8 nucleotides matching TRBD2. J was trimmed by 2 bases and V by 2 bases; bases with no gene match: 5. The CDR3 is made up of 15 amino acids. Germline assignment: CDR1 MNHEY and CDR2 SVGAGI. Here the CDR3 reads CASSYGRGGAYEQYV. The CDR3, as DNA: TGTGCCAGCAGTTACGGTCGGGGGGGTGCCTACGAGCAGTACGTC.

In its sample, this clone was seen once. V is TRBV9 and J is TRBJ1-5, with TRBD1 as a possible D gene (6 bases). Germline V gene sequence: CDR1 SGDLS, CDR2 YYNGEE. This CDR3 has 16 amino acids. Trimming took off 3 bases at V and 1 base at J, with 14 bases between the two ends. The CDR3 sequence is CASSDGGGQSNQPQHF. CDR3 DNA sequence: TGTGCCAGCAGCGATGGCGGGGGGCAAAGCAATCAGCCCCAGCATTTT.

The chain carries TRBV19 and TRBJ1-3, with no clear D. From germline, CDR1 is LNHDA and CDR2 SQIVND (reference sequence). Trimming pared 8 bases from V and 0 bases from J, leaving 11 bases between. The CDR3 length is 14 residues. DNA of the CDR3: TGTGCCAGTGCCCGCGGCAGCTCTGGAAACACCATATATTTT. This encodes CASARGSSGNTIYF.

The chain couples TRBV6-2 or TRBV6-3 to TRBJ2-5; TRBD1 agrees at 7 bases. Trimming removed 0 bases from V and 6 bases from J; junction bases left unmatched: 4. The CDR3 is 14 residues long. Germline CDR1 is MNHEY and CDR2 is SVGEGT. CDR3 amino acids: CASSYSGGIKTQYF. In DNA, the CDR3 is TGTGCCAGCAGTTACTCAGGGGGCATCAAGACCCAGTACTTC.

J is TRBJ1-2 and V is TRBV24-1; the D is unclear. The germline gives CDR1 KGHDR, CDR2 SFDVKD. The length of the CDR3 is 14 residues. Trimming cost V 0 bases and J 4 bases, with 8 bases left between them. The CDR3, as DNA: TGTGCCACCAGTGATTTGGCACTCCCCTATGGCTACACCTTC. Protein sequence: CATSDLALPYGYTF.

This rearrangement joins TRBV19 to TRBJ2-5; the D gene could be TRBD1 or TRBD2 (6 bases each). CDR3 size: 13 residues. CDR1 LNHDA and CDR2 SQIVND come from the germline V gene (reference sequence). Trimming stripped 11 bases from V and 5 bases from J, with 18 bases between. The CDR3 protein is CAWEGGCEETQYF. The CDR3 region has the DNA TGTGCCTGGGAAGGGGGGTGTGAGGAGACCCAGTACTTC.

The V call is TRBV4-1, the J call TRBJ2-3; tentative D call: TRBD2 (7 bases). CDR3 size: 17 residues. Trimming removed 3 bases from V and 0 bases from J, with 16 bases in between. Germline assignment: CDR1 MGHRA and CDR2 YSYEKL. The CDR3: CASSHPPGGLSTDTQYF. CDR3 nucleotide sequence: TGCGCCAGCAGCCATCCCCCCGGGGGGCTTAGCACAGATACGCAGTATTTT.

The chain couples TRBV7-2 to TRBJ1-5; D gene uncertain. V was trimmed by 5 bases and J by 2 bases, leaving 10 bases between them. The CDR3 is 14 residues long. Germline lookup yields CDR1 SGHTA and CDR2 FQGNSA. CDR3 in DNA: TGTGCCAGCAGCACCCAAGGCGGCAATCAGCCCCAGCATTTT. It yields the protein CASSTQGGNQPQHF.

Written as DNA, the CDR3 is TGTGCCAGCAGCGGGGGACAGCCACCTAAAGAAGCTTTCTTT. This translates into CASSGGQPPKEAFF. The chain recombines TRBV5-4 with TRBJ1-1, with TRBD1 identical over 7 bases. After removal of 4 bases from V and 8 bases from J, the junction contained 11 bases not matched to a gene. This CDR3 is 14 amino acids long. Germline-derived CDR1 and CDR2 are SGHNT and YYREEE (reference sequence).

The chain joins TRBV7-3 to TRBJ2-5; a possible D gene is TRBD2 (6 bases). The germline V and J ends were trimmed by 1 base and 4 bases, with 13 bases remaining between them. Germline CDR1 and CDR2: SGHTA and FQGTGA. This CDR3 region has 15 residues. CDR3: CASSLRARGGETQYF. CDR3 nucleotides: TGTGCCAGCAGCTTAAGAGCTCGGGGAGGAGAGACCCAGTACTTC.

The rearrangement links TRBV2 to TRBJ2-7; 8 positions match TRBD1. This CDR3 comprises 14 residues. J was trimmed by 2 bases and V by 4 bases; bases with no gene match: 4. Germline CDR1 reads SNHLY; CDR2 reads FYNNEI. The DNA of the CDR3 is TGTGCCAGCAGTGGTCGACAGGGGACCTACGAGCAGTACGTC. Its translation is CASSGRQGTYEQYV.

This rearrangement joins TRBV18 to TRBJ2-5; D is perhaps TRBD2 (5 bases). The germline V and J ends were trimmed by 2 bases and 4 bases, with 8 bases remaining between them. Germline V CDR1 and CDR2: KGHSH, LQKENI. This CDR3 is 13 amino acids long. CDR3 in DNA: TGTGCCAGCTCACCATTTCTAGCAGAGACCCAGTACTTC. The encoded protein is CASSPFLAETQYF.

DNA for the CDR3: TGTGCCAGCAGTCGACTAGCCTTAGGTATTCCAGATACGCAGTATTTT. This gives the protein CASSRLALGIPDTQYF. The V gene is TRBV27, the J gene TRBJ2-3; 7 bases are a match to TRBD2. The CDR3 is made up of 16 amino acids. Germline V gene sequence: CDR1 MNHEY, CDR2 SMNVEV (reference sequence). With 5 bases clipped from V and 4 bases from J, the junction kept 12 bases outside the gene matches.

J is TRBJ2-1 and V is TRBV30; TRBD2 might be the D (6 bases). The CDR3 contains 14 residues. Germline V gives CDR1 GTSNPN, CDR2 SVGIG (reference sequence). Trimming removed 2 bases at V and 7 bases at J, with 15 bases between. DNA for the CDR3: TGTGCCTGGAGTCGACTAGTCGTAGGGAATGAGCAGTTCTTC. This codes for CAWSRLVVGNEQFF.

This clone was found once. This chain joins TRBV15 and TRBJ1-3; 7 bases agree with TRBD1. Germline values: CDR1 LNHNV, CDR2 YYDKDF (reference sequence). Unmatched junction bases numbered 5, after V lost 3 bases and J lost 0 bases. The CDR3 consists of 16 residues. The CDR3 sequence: CATSRATGSSGNTIYF. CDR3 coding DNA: TGTGCCACCAGCAGGGCGACAGGGAGCTCTGGAAACACCATATATTTT.

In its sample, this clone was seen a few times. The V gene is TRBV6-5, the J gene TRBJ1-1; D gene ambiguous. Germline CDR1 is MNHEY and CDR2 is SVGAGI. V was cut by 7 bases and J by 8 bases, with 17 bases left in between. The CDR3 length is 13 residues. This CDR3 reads CASKLTVGSEAFF. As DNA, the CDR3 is TGTGCCAGCAAACTAACGGTGGGCAGCGAAGCTTTCTTT.

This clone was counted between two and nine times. The CDR3 DNA is TGTGCCAGCAGGGAGGGCTTTAAGGACACTGAAGCTTTCTTT. It yields the protein CASREGFKDTEAFF. The V call is TRBV2, the J call TRBJ1-1, with D unresolved. Germline lookup yields CDR1 SNHLY and CDR2 FYNNEI. The ends were cut back, 6 bases at V and 3 bases at J, with 14 bases in the middle. The CDR3 contains 14 residues.

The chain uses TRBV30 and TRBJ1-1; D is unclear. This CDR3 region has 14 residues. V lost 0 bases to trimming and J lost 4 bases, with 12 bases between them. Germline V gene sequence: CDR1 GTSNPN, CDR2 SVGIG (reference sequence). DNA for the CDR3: TGTGCCTGGAGTGTGGGTTCTATGAGCACTGAAGCTTTCTTT. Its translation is CAWSVGSMSTEAFF.

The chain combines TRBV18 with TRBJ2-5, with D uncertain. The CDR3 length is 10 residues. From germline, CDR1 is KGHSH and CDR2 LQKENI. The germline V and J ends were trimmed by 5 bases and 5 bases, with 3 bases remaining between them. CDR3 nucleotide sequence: TGTGCCAGCTCAGGGGAGACCCAGTACTTC. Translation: CASSGETQYF.

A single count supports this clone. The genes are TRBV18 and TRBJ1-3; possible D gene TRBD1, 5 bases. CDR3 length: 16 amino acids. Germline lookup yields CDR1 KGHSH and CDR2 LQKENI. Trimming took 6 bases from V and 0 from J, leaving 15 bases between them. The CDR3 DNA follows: TGTGCCAGCTCTCGAGGACAATTCACCTCTGGAAACACCATATATTTT. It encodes CASSRGQFTSGNTIYF.

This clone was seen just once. The CDR3 coding sequence is TGCAGCGTCGCTAATCCCGGACAGGGAATGGATGGCTACACCTTC. This translates into CSVANPGQGMDGYTF. The gene calls are TRBV29-1 and TRBJ1-2; 8 nucleotides match TRBD1. Trimming removed 6 bases from V and 6 bases from J; junction bases left unmatched: 15. Germline CDR1 is SQVTM and CDR2 is ANQGSEA. The CDR3 consists of 15 residues.

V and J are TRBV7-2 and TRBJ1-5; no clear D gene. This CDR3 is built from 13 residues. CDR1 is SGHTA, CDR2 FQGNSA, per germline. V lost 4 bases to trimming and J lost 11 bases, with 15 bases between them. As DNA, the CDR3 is TGTGCCAGCAGCTCCGTGGCGTCGGCCTCCCAGCATTTT. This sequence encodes CASSSVASASQHF.